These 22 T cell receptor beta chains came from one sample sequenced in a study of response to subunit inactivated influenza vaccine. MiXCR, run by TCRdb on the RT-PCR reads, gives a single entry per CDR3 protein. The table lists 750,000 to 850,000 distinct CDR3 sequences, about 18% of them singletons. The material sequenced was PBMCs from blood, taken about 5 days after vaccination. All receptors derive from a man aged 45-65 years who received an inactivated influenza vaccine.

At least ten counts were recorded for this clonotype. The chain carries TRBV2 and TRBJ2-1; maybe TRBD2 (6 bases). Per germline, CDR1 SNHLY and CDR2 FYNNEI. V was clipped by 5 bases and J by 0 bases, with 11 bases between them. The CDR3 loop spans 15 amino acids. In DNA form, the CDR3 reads TGTGCCAGCAGTATTAGCGGATTCTCCTACAATGAGCAGTTCTTC. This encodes CASSISGFSYNEQFF.

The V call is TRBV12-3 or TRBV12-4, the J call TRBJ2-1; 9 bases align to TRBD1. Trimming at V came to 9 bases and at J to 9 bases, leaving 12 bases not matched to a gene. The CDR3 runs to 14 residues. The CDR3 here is CASAPGQGVGEQFF. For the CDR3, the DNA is TGTGCCAGTGCACCGGGACAGGGCGTAGGTGAGCAGTTCTTC.

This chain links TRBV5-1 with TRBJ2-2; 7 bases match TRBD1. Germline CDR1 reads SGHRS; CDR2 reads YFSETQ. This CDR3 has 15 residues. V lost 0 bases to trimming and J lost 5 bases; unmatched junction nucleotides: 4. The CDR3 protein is CASSLVGRGTGELFF. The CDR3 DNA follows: TGCGCCAGCAGCTTGGTTGGCAGGGGGACCGGGGAGCTGTTTTTT.

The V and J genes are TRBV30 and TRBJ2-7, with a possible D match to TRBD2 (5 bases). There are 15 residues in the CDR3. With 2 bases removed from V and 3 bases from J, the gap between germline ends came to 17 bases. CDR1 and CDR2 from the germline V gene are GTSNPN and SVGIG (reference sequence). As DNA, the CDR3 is TGTGCCTGGAGTCCCACAGCTAGCCGAATCTACGAGCAGTACTTC. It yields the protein CAWSPTASRIYEQYF.

CDR3 sequence: CASSLSSRLGEQFF. Written as DNA, the CDR3 is TGTGCCAGCAGTTTAAGTAGTAGGCTAGGGGAGCAGTTCTTC. The genes are TRBV12-3 or TRBV12-4 and TRBJ2-1; D is ambiguous. The CDR3 sequence is 14 residues long. V was trimmed by 2 bases and J by 10 bases, leaving 15 bases between them.

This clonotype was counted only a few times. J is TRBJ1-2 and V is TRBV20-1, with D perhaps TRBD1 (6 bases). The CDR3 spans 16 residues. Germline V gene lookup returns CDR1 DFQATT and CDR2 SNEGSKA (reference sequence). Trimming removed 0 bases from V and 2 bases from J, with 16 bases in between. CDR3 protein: CSARDGRGASNYGYTF. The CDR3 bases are TGCAGTGCTAGAGATGGGAGGGGGGCATCGAACTATGGCTACACCTTC.

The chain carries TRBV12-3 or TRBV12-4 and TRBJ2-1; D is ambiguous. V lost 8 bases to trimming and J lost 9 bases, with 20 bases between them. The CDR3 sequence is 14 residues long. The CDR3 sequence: CASSGVLRLGEQFF. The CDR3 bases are TGTGCCAGCTCAGGTGTTTTGCGTCTCGGTGAGCAGTTCTTC.

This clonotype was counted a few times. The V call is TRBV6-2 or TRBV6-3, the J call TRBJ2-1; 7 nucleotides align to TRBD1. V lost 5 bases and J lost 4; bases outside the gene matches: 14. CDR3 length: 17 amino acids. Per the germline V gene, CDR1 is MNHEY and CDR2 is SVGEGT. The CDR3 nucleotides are TGTGCCAGCAGTCCCCGCACTCGGGGACAGAGGTACAATGAGCAGTTCTTC. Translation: CASSPRTRGQRYNEQFF.

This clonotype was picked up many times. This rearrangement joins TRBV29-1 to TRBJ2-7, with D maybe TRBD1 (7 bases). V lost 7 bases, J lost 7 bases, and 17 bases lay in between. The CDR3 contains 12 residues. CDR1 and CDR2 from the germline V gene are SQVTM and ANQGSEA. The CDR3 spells CSGQGVGGEQYF. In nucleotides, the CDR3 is TGCAGCGGTCAGGGGGTCGGGGGTGAGCAGTACTTC.

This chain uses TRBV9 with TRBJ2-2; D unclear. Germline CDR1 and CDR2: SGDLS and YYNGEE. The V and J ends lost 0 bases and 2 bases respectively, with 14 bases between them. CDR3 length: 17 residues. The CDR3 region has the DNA TGTGCCAGCAGCGTAGACCCCGCCCAGACCAACACCGGGGAGCTGTTTTTT. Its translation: CASSVDPAQTNTGELFF.

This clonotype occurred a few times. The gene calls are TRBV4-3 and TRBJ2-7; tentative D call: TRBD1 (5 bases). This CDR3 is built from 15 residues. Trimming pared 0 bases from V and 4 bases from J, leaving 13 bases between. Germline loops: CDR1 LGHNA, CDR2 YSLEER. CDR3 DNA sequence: TGCGCCAGCAGCCAAGACTTAGGGGCAAGGTACGAGCAGTACTTC. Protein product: CASSQDLGARYEQYF.

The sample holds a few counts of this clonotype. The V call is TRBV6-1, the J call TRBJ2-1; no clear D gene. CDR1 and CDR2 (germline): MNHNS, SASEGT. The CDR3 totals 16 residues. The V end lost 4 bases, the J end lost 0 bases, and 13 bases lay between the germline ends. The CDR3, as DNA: TGTGCCAGCAGTGTCCGCCGCGCGAGCTCCTACAATGAGCAGTTCTTC. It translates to CASSVRRASSYNEQFF.

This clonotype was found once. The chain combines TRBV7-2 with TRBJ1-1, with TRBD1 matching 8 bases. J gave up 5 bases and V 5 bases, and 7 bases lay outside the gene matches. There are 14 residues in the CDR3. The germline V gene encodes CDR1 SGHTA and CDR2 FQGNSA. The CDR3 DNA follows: TGTGCCAGCAGCCATGACAGGGGCGGAACTGAAGCTTTCTTT. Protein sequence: CASSHDRGGTEAFF.

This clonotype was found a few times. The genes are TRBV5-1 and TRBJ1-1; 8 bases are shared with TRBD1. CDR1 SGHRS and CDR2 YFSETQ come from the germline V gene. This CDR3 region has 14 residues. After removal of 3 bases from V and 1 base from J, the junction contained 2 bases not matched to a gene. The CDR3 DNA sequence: TGCGCCAGCAGCTCAGGGGGCGGGAACACTGAAGCTTTCTTT. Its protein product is CASSSGGGNTEAFF.

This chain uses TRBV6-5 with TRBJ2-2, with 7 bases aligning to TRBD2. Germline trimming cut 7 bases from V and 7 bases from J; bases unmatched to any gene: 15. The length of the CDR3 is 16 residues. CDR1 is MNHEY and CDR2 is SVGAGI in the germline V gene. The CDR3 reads CASMFRRESRGGELFF. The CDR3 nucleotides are TGTGCCAGCATGTTTAGGCGGGAGAGCCGGGGCGGGGAGCTGTTTTTT.

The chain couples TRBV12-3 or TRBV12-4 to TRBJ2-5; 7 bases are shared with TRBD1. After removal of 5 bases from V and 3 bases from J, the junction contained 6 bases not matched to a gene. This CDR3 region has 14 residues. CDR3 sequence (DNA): TGTGCCAGCAGTCTAAGACAGGGCAAAGAGACCCAGTACTTC. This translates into CASSLRQGKETQYF.

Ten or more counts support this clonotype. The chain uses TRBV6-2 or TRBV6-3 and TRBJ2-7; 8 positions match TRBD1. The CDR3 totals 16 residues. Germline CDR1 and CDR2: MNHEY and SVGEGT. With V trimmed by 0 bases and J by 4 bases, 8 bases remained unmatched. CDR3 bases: TGTGCCAGCAGTTACTCGATCGACAGGGGATCGTACGAGCAGTACTTC. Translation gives CASSYSIDRGSYEQYF.

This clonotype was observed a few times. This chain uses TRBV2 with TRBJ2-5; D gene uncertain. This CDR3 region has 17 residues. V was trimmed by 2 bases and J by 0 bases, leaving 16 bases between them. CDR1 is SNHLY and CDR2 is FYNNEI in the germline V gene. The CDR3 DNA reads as TGTGCCAGCAGTGAAATCTCCACATCTCCGTACCAAGAGACCCAGTACTTC. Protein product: CASSEISTSPYQETQYF.

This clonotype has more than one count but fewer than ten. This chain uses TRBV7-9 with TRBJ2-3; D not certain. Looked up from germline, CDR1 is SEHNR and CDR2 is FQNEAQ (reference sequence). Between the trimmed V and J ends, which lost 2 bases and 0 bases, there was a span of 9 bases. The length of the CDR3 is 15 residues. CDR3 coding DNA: TGTGCCAGCAGCTTACAGGCCGGGAGCACAGATACGCAGTATTTT. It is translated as CASSLQAGSTDTQYF.

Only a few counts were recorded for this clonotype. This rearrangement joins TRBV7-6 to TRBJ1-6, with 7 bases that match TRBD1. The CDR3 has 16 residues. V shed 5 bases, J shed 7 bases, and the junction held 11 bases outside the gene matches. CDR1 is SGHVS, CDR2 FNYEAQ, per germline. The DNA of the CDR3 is TGTGCCAGCAGCCCCACTCAGGGGGGGGCGAATTCACCCCTCCACTTT. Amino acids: CASSPTQGGANSPLHF.

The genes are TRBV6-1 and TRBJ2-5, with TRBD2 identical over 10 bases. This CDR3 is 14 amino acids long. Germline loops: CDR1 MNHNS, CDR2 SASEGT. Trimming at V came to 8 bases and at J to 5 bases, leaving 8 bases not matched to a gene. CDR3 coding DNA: TGTGCCAGCGGGGTAGCGGGAGGATTCGAGACCCAGTACTTC. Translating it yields CASGVAGGFETQYF.

This CDR3 is CSATSTVQETQYF. The CDR3 DNA is TGCAGTGCCACTTCGACAGTCCAAGAGACCCAGTACTTC. This chain joins TRBV20-1 and TRBJ2-5; possible D gene TRBD1, 5 bases. Germline V gives CDR1 DFQATT, CDR2 SNEGSKA (reference sequence). V was cut by 6 bases and J by 1 base, with 12 bases left in between. The CDR3 covers 13 residues.